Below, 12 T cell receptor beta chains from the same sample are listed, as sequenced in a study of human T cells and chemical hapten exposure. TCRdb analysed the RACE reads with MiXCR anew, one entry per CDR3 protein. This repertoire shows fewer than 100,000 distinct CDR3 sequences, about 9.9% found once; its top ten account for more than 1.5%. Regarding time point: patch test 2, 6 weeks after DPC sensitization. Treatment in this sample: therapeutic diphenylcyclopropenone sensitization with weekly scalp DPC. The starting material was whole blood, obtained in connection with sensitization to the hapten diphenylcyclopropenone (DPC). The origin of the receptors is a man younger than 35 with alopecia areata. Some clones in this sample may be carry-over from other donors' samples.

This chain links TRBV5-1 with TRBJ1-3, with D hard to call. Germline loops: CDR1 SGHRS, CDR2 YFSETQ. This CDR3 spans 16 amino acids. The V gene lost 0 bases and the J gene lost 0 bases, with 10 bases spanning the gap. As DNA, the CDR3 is TGCGCCAGCAGCTTGGAGGGTGCCCGCTCTGGAAACACCATATATTTT. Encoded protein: CASSLEGARSGNTIYF.

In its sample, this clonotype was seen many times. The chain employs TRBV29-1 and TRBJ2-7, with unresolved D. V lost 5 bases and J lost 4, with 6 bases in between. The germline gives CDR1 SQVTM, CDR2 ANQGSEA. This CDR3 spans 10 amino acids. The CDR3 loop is CSVLAYEQYF. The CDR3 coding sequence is TGCAGCGTTCTCGCATACGAGCAGTACTTC.

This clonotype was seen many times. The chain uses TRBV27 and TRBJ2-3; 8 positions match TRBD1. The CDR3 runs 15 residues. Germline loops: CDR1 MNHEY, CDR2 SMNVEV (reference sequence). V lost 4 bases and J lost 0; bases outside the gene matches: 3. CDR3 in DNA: TGTGCCAGCAGTTCCCGGACAGGGAGCACAGATACGCAGTATTTT. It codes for CASSSRTGSTDTQYF.

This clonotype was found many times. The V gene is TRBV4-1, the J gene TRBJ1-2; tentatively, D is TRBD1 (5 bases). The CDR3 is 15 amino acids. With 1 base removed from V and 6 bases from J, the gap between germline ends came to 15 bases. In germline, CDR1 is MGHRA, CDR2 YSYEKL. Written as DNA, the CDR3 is TGCGCCAGCAGCCAAGTGGGGCGCAAACCCAATGGCTACACCTTC. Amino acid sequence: CASSQVGRKPNGYTF.

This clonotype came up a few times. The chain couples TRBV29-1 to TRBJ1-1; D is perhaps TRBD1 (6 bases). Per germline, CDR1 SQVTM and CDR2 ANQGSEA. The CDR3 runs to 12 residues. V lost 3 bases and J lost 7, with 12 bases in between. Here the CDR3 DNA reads TGCAGCGTTGAGGAGGGGGGAGTTGAAGCTTTCTTT. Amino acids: CSVEEGGVEAFF. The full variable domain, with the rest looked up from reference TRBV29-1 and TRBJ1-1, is SAVISQKPSRDICQRGTSLTIQCQVDSQVTMMFWYRQQPGQSLTLIATANQGSEATYESGFVIDKFPISRPNLTFSTLTVSNMSPEDSSIYLCSVEEGGVEAFFGQGTRLTVV.

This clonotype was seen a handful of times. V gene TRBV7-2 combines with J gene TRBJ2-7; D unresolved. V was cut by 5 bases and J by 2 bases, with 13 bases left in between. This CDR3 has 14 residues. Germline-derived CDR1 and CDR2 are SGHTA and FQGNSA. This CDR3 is CASSQLAGAYEQYF. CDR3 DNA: TGTGCCAGCAGCCAATTAGCTGGGGCCTACGAGCAGTACTTC.

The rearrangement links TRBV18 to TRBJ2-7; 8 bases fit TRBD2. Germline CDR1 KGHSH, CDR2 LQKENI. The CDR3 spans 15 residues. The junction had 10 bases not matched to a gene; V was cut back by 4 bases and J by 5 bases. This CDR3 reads CASSLSFAGGDEQYV. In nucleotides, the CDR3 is TGTGCCAGCTCACTGTCCTTTGCGGGGGGAGACGAGCAGTACGTC.

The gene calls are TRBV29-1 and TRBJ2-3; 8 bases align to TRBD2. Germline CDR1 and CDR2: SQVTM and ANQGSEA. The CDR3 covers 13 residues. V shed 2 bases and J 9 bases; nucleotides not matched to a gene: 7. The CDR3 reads CSVEFRTSRTQYF. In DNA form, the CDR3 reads TGCAGCGTTGAATTCCGGACTAGCAGGACGCAGTATTTT.

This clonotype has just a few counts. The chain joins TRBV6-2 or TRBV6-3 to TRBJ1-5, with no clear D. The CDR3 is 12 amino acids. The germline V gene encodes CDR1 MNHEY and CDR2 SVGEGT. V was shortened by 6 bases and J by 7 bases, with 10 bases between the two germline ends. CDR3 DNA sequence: TGTGCCAGCAGCCCCGCGGGGCAGCCCCAGCATTTT. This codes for CASSPAGQPQHF.

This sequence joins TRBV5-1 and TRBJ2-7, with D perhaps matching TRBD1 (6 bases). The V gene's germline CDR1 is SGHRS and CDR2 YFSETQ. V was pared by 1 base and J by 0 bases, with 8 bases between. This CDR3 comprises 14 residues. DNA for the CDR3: TGCGCCAGCAGCTTGACAGGGAGCTCCTACGAGCAGTACTTC. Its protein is CASSLTGSSYEQYF. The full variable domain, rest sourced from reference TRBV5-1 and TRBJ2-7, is KAGVTQTPRYLIKTRGQQVTLSCSPISGHRSVSWYQQTPGQGLQFLFEYFSETQRNKGNFPGRFSGRQFSNSRSEMNVSTLELGDSALYLCASSLTGSSYEQYFGPGTRLTVT.

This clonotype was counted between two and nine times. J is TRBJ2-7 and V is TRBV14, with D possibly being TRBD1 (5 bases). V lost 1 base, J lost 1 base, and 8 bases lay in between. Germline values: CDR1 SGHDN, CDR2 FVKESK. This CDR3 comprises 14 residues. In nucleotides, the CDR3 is TGTGCCAGCAGCCAAGTAGGGGTTTCCTACGAGCAGTACTTC. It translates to CASSQVGVSYEQYF.

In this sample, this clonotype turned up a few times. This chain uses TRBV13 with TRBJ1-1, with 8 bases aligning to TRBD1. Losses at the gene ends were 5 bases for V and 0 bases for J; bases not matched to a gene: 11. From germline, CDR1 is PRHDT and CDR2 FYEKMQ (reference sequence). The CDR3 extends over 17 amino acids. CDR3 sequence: CASSGRTGRRMNTEAFF. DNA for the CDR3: TGTGCCAGCAGCGGGAGGACAGGGCGAAGGATGAACACTGAAGCTTTCTTT.